The 30 T cell receptor beta chains below were found in one sample sequenced in a study of T cells in localized non-small cell lung cancer (dated by TCRdb to between 2020 and 2021). The receptor library was made with the immunoSEQ multiplex PCR assay. TCRdb retrieved this table from immuneACCESS and kept in-frame rearrangements only. Not all clones are present; in checked studies, unresolved V genes account for under half, and no reason is known for the remainder. Here the sample has 52,000 or so clones; more than 80% occur a single time. The top ten clones comprise more than 15% of the sample. The sequencing used peripheral blood, collected before any cancer treatment. Receptors were obtained from a male donor aged 60 or older with stage III squamous cell lung carcinoma.

The J gene is TRBJ1-2, the V gene TRBV11-2, with a weak D call TRBD1 (5 bases). The V and J ends lost 4 bases and 2 bases respectively, with 20 bases between them. There are 17 residues in the CDR3. Germline CDR1 reads SGHAT; CDR2 reads FQNNGV. CDR3 DNA: TGTGCCAGCAGCTCCGGACTCGGGGCCTTCGGAAACTATGGCTACACCTTC. Protein sequence: CASSSGLGAFGNYGYTF. Combining the CDR3 with reference TRBV11-2 and TRBJ1-2 gives the whole variable domain EAGVAQSPRYKIIEKRQSVAFWCNPISGHATLYWYQQILGQGPKLLIQFQNNGVVDDSQLPKDRFSAERLKGVDSTLKIQPAKLEDSAVYLCASSSGLGAFGNYGYTFGSGTRLTVV.

The chain couples TRBV5-1 to TRBJ2-1; TRBD2 agrees at 10 bases. J lost 5 bases, V lost 1 base, and 3 bases had no gene match. Per the germline V gene, CDR1 is SGHRS and CDR2 is YFSETQ. This CDR3 contains 15 residues. DNA for the CDR3: TGCGCCAGCAGCTTGTATCTAGCGGGGGACAATGAGCAGTTCTTC. It is translated as CASSLYLAGDNEQFF.

This chain joins TRBV19 and TRBJ1-1, with D perhaps matching TRBD1 (5 bases). The V gene's germline CDR1 is LNHDA and CDR2 SQIVND (reference sequence). V lost 6 bases and J 1 base, leaving 12 bases between the germline ends. The CDR3 sequence is 14 residues long. CDR3 nucleotides: TGTGCCAGTAGGGCCGACAGCCGGAACACTGAAGCTTTCTTT. It is translated as CASRADSRNTEAFF.

V gene TRBV2 combines with J gene TRBJ2-7; TRBD1 might be the D (5 bases). Looked up from germline, CDR1 is SNHLY and CDR2 is FYNNEI. The CDR3 loop spans 14 amino acids. V lost 6 bases and J 1 base, leaving 13 bases between the germline ends. The CDR3 DNA reads as TGTGCCAGCAGACCTCCAGGGAATTCCTACGAGCAGTACTTC. Its translation: CASRPPGNSYEQYF.

This clone showed up just once. The rearrangement joins TRBV10-3 to TRBJ1-2; D is undetermined. CDR1 is ENHRY, CDR2 SYGVKD, per germline. This CDR3 is 12 amino acids long. V shed 4 bases and J shed 2 bases, with 5 bases lying between them. The CDR3 loop is CAISVGNYGYTF. The CDR3 coding sequence is TGTGCCATCAGTGTGGGCAACTATGGCTACACCTTC.

In this sample, this clone turned up once. The CDR3 spells CASSIREVNYGYTF. The CDR3 DNA follows: TGTGCCAGTAGTATTCGGGAAGTTAACTATGGCTACACCTTC. V is TRBV19 and J is TRBJ1-2, with D unclear. This CDR3 has 14 amino acids. Trimming pared 3 bases from V and 1 base from J, leaving 9 bases between. The germline V gene encodes CDR1 LNHDA and CDR2 SQIVND (reference sequence).

This rearrangement joins TRBV10-3 to TRBJ2-7, with D perhaps given as TRBD1 or TRBD2 (5 bases each). V gave up 0 bases and J gave up 6 bases, with 18 bases separating them. Looked up from germline, CDR1 is ENHRY and CDR2 is SYGVKD. The CDR3 length is 16 residues. DNA of the CDR3: TGTGCCATCAGTGAGTCGGGACGGGGTCAGTCGGGCGAGCAGTACTTC. This codes for CAISESGRGQSGEQYF.

The J gene is TRBJ1-6, the V gene TRBV5-1; no clear D gene. The CDR3 consists of 12 residues. The germline V and J ends were trimmed by 5 bases and 7 bases, with 7 bases remaining between them. Germline CDR1 SGHRS, CDR2 YFSETQ. CDR3 region: CASRTENSPLHF. CDR3 nucleotides: TGCGCCAGCAGAACTGAGAATTCACCCCTCCACTTT.

This rearrangement joins TRBV6-5 to TRBJ1-2; weak D call: TRBD1 (5 bases). The CDR3 contains 14 residues. V lost 5 bases to trimming and J lost 4 bases, with 14 bases between them. Germline V gene sequence: CDR1 MNHEY, CDR2 SVGAGI. This CDR3 is CASSGLRDGYGYTF. CDR3 nucleotide sequence: TGTGCCAGCAGTGGGCTCCGGGACGGCTATGGCTACACCTTC.

J is TRBJ2-2 and V is TRBV19, with 8 bases matching TRBD1. The J segment lost 6 bases and the V segment lost 3 bases, leaving 9 bases of the junction unmatched. From germline, CDR1 is LNHDA and CDR2 SQIVND (reference sequence). The CDR3 contains 16 residues. CDR3 in amino acids: CASSISRGRVAGELFF. DNA for the CDR3: TGTGCCAGTAGTATCTCCAGGGGGCGCGTGGCCGGGGAGCTGTTTTTT.

The chain links TRBV12-5 to TRBJ1-1, with D possibly being TRBD1 (6 bases). Between the trimmed V and J ends, which lost 2 bases and 4 bases, there was a span of 17 bases. The CDR3 spans 16 residues. Per germline, CDR1 LGHNT and CDR2 FRNRAP. As DNA, the CDR3 is TGTGCTAGTGGTTTGTCTTCGACAGGACGGGTCACTGAAGCTTTCTTT. Protein: CASGLSSTGRVTEAFF. The whole variable domain, filled in from reference TRBV12-5 and TRBJ1-1, reads DARVTQTPRHKVTEMGQEVTMRCQPILGHNTVFWYRQTMMQGLELLAYFRNRAPLDDSGMPKDRFSAEMPDATLATLKIQPSEPRDSAVYFCASGLSSTGRVTEAFFGQGTRLTVV.

This chain connects TRBV7-3 to TRBJ2-5, with 7 nucleotides matching TRBD1. The CDR3 has 12 amino acids. CDR1 is SGHTA, CDR2 FQGTGA, per germline. V trimming: 6 bases; J trimming: 4 bases; junction bases outside the gene matches: 2. CDR3 sequence (DNA): TGTGCCAGCAGTAGACAGGGAGAGACCCAGTACTTC. Its translation: CASSRQGETQYF.

V and J are TRBV27 and TRBJ2-1; 11 bases match TRBD2. This CDR3 is 18 amino acids long. J was trimmed by 0 bases and V by 6 bases; bases with no gene match: 10. Per germline, CDR1 MNHEY and CDR2 SMNVEV (reference sequence). This CDR3 is CASSRTSGRTSSYNEQFF. The CDR3 region has the DNA TGTGCCAGCAGCCGGACTAGCGGGCGTACCAGCTCCTACAATGAGCAGTTCTTC.

This clone was detected only a few times. V and J are TRBV2 and TRBJ1-5; tentative D call: TRBD1 (5 bases). V lost 2 bases, J lost 6 bases, and 11 bases lay in between. The length of the CDR3 is 14 residues. The germline V gene encodes CDR1 SNHLY and CDR2 FYNNEI. The CDR3 reads CASSERDAFQPQHF. The CDR3 nucleotides read TGTGCCAGCAGTGAACGGGACGCATTTCAGCCCCAGCATTTT.

V usage is TRBV19 and J usage is TRBJ1-1; D may be TRBD1 (5 bases). This CDR3 comprises 14 residues. CDR1 and CDR2 (germline): LNHDA, SQIVND (reference sequence). The germline V and J ends were trimmed by 6 bases and 4 bases, with 15 bases remaining between them. The CDR3, as DNA: TGTGCCAGTAGCCCCCGGGGGGGAGTCACTGAAGCTTTCTTT. Translated: CASSPRGGVTEAFF.

V and J are TRBV19 and TRBJ1-4; no definite D call. The germline gives CDR1 LNHDA, CDR2 SQIVND (reference sequence). The ends were cut back, 3 bases at V and 4 bases at J, with 12 bases in the middle. CDR3 size: 15 residues. The DNA of the CDR3 is TGTGCCAGTAGTATCCCCCCTAGCGGTAATGAAAAACTGTTTTTT. Protein sequence: CASSIPPSGNEKLFF.

The rearrangement links TRBV6-6 to TRBJ2-7; TRBD2 agrees at 8 bases. The CDR3 spans 14 residues. Unmatched junction bases numbered 6, after V lost 2 bases and J lost 6 bases. Germline CDR1 is MNHNY and CDR2 is SVGAGI (reference sequence). CDR3 sequence (DNA): TGTGCCAGCAGTTACGCGGGACTAGGCGGCGAGCAGTACTTC. Translating it yields CASSYAGLGGEQYF.

V gene TRBV19 combines with J gene TRBJ1-5; D is possibly TRBD1 (6 bases). V shed 2 bases and J shed 1 base, with 6 bases lying between them. This CDR3 contains 14 residues. The V gene's germline CDR1 is LNHDA and CDR2 SQIVND (reference sequence). For the CDR3, the DNA is TGTGCCAGTAGTATACAGGGGAGCAATCAGCCCCAGCATTTT. This sequence encodes CASSIQGSNQPQHF.

The rearrangement links TRBV5-4 to TRBJ1-6, with D hard to call. The CDR3 runs to 14 residues. CDR1 SGHNT and CDR2 YYREEE come from the germline V gene (reference sequence). Between the trimmed V and J ends, which lost 0 bases and 7 bases, there was a span of 8 bases. For the CDR3, the DNA is TGTGCCAGCAGCTTGGGGCAGGTGAATTCACCCCTCCACTTT. This codes for CASSLGQVNSPLHF.

The J gene is TRBJ2-7, the V gene TRBV7-2; D possibly corresponds to TRBD1 (5 bases). The CDR3 runs 15 residues. V lost 0 bases and J 3 bases, leaving 12 bases between the germline ends. Germline CDR1 and CDR2: SGHTA and FQGNSA. CDR3 in amino acids: CASSLARAEYYEQYF. The CDR3 DNA reads TGTGCCAGCAGCTTAGCCAGGGCCGAGTACTACGAGCAGTACTTC. The whole variable domain, filled in from reference TRBV7-2 and TRBJ2-7, reads GAGVSQSPSNKVTEKGKDVELRCDPISGHTALYWYRQSLGQGLEFLIYFQGNSAPDKSGLPSDRFSAERTGGSVSTLTIQRTQQEDSAVYLCASSLARAEYYEQYFGPGTRLTVT.

The chain combines TRBV6-6 with TRBJ1-2; D ambiguous. Germline-derived CDR1 and CDR2 are MNHNY and SVGAGI (reference sequence). This CDR3 region has 10 residues. Trimming stripped 6 bases from V and 8 bases from J, with 7 bases between. This chain's CDR3 is CASRYGGYTF. CDR3 coding DNA: TGTGCCAGCAGATACGGCGGCTACACCTTC.

The sample holds a few counts of this clone. The J gene is TRBJ1-5, the V gene TRBV5-1; 8 bases line up with TRBD1. The V segment lost 2 bases and the J segment 2 bases; nucleotides outside the gene matches: 3. Germline V gene lookup returns CDR1 SGHRS and CDR2 YFSETQ. This CDR3 has 15 residues. CDR3 in DNA: TGCGCCAGCAGCTTACAGGGGGGAGGCAATCAGCCCCAGCATTTT. Protein: CASSLQGGGNQPQHF. The full variable domain, its missing parts supplied by reference TRBV5-1 and TRBJ1-5, is KAGVTQTPRYLIKTRGQQVTLSCSPISGHRSVSWYQQTPGQGLQFLFEYFSETQRNKGNFPGRFSGRQFSNSRSEMNVSTLELGDSALYLCASSLQGGGNQPQHFGDGTRLSIL.

The chain couples TRBV6-4 to TRBJ2-2; 10 bases align to TRBD2. Germline values: CDR1 MRHNA, CDR2 SNTAGT. The CDR3 consists of 15 residues. J gave up 4 bases and V 6 bases, and 5 bases lay outside the gene matches. The CDR3 region has the DNA TGTGCCAGCAGCCCTACTAGCGGGGCCACCGGGGAGCTGTTTTTT. This translates into CASSPTSGATGELFF.

The chain has TRBV5-4 and TRBJ2-3, with TRBD2 identical over 11 bases. Germline V CDR1 and CDR2: SGHNT, YYREEE (reference sequence). V shed 2 bases and J 4 bases; nucleotides not matched to a gene: 9. This CDR3 spans 17 amino acids. CDR3: CASSLSLAGGSADTQYF. The CDR3 DNA reads as TGTGCCAGCAGCTTATCCCTAGCGGGGGGTTCAGCAGATACGCAGTATTTT.

The chain carries TRBV4-2 and TRBJ1-1, with no clear D. Germline CDR1 LGHNA, CDR2 YNFKEQ. The V and J ends lost 0 bases and 5 bases respectively, with 16 bases between them. CDR3 size: 16 residues. CDR3 sequence reads: CASSQEGPSAVTEAFF. In DNA form, the CDR3 reads TGTGCCAGCAGCCAAGAAGGACCCTCGGCGGTTACTGAAGCTTTCTTT.

The rearrangement uses TRBV28 and TRBJ2-1; 9 bases are a match to TRBD2. After removal of 5 bases from V and 0 bases from J, the junction contained 5 bases not matched to a gene. The CDR3 loop spans 16 amino acids. Germline CDR1 reads MDHEN; CDR2 reads SYDVKM. CDR3 in DNA: TGTGCCAGCAGTACATTTAGCGGGGGCTCCTACAATGAGCAGTTCTTC. It is translated as CASSTFSGGSYNEQFF.

The rearrangement links TRBV18 to TRBJ1-5, with 7 nucleotides matching TRBD1. Per germline, CDR1 KGHSH and CDR2 LQKENI. This CDR3 is 16 amino acids long. With V trimmed by 3 bases and J by 3 bases, 8 bases remained unmatched. In DNA, the CDR3 is TGTGCCAGCTCACCGAATACAGGGGTGGACAATCAGCCCCAGCATTTT. Translation gives CASSPNTGVDNQPQHF.

The chain employs TRBV7-2 and TRBJ2-5; TRBD1 matches 9 bases. Germline CDR1 is SGHTA and CDR2 is FQGNSA. Trimming cost V 5 bases and J 5 bases; bases outside gene matches: 9. This CDR3 spans 15 amino acids. The CDR3 reads CASSLGQGLRETQYF. CDR3 nucleotide sequence: TGTGCCAGCAGCCTGGGACAGGGATTACGGGAGACCCAGTACTTC.

The genes are TRBV9 and TRBJ2-3; 8 bases match TRBD2. The length of the CDR3 is 16 residues. V was pared by 4 bases and J by 6 bases, with 13 bases of the junction left unmatched. Looked up from germline, CDR1 is SGDLS and CDR2 is YYNGEE. CDR3 residues: CASSLGGAGGSDTQYF. CDR3 coding DNA: TGTGCCAGCAGCCTCGGCGGGGCGGGGGGCTCTGATACGCAGTATTTT.

A single count supports this clone. The chain uses TRBV6-5 and TRBJ1-2; possible D gene TRBD1, 5 bases. Trimming stripped 10 bases from V and 8 bases from J, with 17 bases between. CDR1 is MNHEY and CDR2 is SVGAGI in the germline V gene. The CDR3 covers 12 residues. The CDR3 DNA reads as TGTGCCACCTGGCCGGGGGTGGAGGGCTACACCTTC. Translated, it gives CATWPGVEGYTF.